This T cell receptor beta chain was recorded in a study of blood T cell repertoires in COVID-19. On the study more broadly: Samples representing acute and convalescent COVID-19 were sourced from the United States, Italy and Spain.

The CDR3 sequence is 16 residues long. Trimming stripped 5 bases from V and 8 bases from J, with 21 bases between. Germline CDR1 MNHEY, CDR2 SMNVEV (reference sequence). Produced via immunoSEQ multiplex PCR; TCRdb's table is partial and in-frame only. The sample has under 250,000 clones, 86% seen once. This TCR was sampled from a man aged 50 or older with COVID-19, enrolled during active disease. The chain recombines TRBV27 with TRBJ1-4; tentative D call: TRBD1 (5 bases). Input material: peripheral blood. DNA for the CDR3: TGTGCCAGCAGTCCCTCCCCGGGGGGGGGAAGGGAAAAACTGTTTTTT. Translating gives CASSPSPGGGREKLFF.